This section outlines one T cell receptor (beta chain) sequence together with its context. The record originates from a study of T cell responses to AZD1222 COVID-19 vaccine. The protocol was immunoSEQ multiplex PCR, while the TCRdb copy is restricted to in-frame clones and leaves out a portion. The data hold 87,000 or so clones, with around 90% observed a single time. J gave up 4 bases and V 6 bases, and 3 bases lay outside the gene matches. CDR3 size: 14 residues. The germline V gene has CDR1 MNHEY and CDR2 SMNVEV (reference sequence). The gene calls are TRBV27 and TRBJ2-7, with TRBD2 matching over 13 bases. This sample comprised peripheral blood, obtained on day 0 of AZD1222 vaccination. This sequence originates from an adult in good health. DNA of the CDR3: TGTGCCAGCAGACGACTAGCGGGAGGATACGAGCAGTACTTC. As protein: CASRRLAGGYEQYF.